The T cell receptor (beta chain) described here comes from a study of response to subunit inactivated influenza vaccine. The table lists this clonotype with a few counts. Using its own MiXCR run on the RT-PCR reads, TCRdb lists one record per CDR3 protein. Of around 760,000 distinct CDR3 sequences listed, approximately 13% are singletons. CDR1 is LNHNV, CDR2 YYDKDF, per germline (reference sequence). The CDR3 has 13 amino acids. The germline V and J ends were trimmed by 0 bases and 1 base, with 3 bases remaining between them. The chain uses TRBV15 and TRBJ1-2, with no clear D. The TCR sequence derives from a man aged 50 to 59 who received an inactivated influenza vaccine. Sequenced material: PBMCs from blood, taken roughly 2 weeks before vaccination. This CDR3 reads CATSRDYNYGYTF. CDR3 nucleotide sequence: TGTGCCACCAGCAGAGATTATAACTATGGCTACACCTTC.